One and the same sample provided the 30 T cell receptor beta chains below, sequenced in a study of T cells in localized non-small cell lung cancer. Measured with immunoSEQ multiplex PCR; TCRdb has only the in-frame clones, and not every one. The data show 45,000 to 50,000 clones, 86% seen once. Specimen: PBMCs, collected before any cancer treatment. The receptor source for this set is a man between 35 and 75 years old with stage II lung adenocarcinoma.

The J gene is TRBJ1-4, the V gene TRBV30; 7 bases agree with TRBD1. The germline gives CDR1 GTSNPN, CDR2 SVGIG (reference sequence). V trimming: 7 bases; J trimming: 4 bases; junction bases outside the gene matches: 12. The CDR3 has 15 residues. This CDR3 reads CASRRGGRDNEKLFF. The DNA of the CDR3 is TGTGCCTCTAGGCGAGGGGGCAGGGATAATGAAAAACTGTTTTTT.

The chain recombines TRBV5-5 with TRBJ2-7; maybe TRBD1 (5 bases). The CDR3 has 13 amino acids. Germline CDR1 is SGHKS and CDR2 is YYEKEE (reference sequence). V was pared by 4 bases and J by 10 bases, with 18 bases between. CDR3 sequence: CASSPATEEIQYF. CDR3 in DNA: TGTGCCAGCAGCCCCGCGACAGAAGAGATTCAGTACTTC.

The CDR3 region has the DNA TGTGCCAGCAGCGTATTCCAAGAGACCCAGTACTTC. Translating gives CASSVFQETQYF. The chain uses TRBV7-9 and TRBJ2-5; unclear D gene. V was clipped by 5 bases and J by 1 base, with 5 bases between them. The CDR3 is 12 amino acids. Germline V CDR1 and CDR2: SEHNR, FQNEAQ (reference sequence). The full variable domain, completed using reference TRBV7-9 and TRBJ2-5, is DTGVSQNPRHKITKRGQNVTFRCDPISEHNRLYWYRQTLGQGPEFLTYFQNEAQLEKSRLLSDRFSAERPKGSFSTLEIQRTEQGDSAMYLCASSVFQETQYFGPGTRLLVL.

The chain couples TRBV5-1 to TRBJ1-6, with D maybe TRBD1 (5 bases). CDR3 length equals 15 residues. Germline loops: CDR1 SGHRS, CDR2 YFSETQ. Trimming left V 0 bases short and J 8 bases short, with 12 bases between. The CDR3 sequence is CASSLVAGRDSPLHF. The CDR3 nucleotides read TGCGCCAGCAGCTTGGTTGCAGGGAGGGATTCACCCCTCCACTTT.

This clone was observed a few times. The rearrangement uses TRBV5-5 and TRBJ2-2, with TRBD1 identical over 10 bases. The length of the CDR3 is 16 residues. The V gene's germline CDR1 is SGHKS and CDR2 YYEKEE (reference sequence). Losses at the gene ends were 4 bases for V and 4 bases for J; bases not matched to a gene: 7. In DNA form, the CDR3 reads TGTGCCAGCAGCAAGACAGGGGGCGCGGGCACCGGGGAGCTGTTTTTT. This translates into CASSKTGGAGTGELFF.

The chain uses TRBV5-3 and TRBJ2-7, with D tentatively TRBD1 (6 bases). TRBV5-3 is noted as an ORF with a role that remains uncertain. Between the trimmed V and J ends, which lost 4 bases and 1 base, there was a span of 24 bases. CDR3 length: 18 amino acids. The CDR3 protein is CARSVVGARGLGSYEQYV. CDR3 in DNA: TGTGCCAGAAGCGTTGTGGGGGCAAGGGGCCTTGGGTCCTACGAGCAGTACGTC.

The gene calls are TRBV6-5 and TRBJ1-2; TRBD1 matches 9 bases. J lost 1 base, V lost 2 bases, and 2 bases had no gene match. CDR1 MNHEY and CDR2 SVGAGI come from the germline V gene. The CDR3 consists of 15 residues. This chain's CDR3 is CASSYGTGNNYGYTF. CDR3 nucleotide sequence: TGTGCCAGCAGTTACGGGACAGGGAATAACTATGGCTACACCTTC.

The chain combines TRBV5-1 with TRBJ2-1, with D perhaps matching TRBD1 (6 bases). V lost 3 bases and J lost 1, with 11 bases in between. The germline V gene has CDR1 SGHRS and CDR2 YFSETQ. The CDR3 is 15 residues long. For the CDR3, the DNA is TGCGCCAGCAGCTCCAGGGGTGTGTCCTACAATGAGCAGTTCTTC. This sequence encodes CASSSRGVSYNEQFF.

The V and J genes are TRBV13 and TRBJ2-5; D is perhaps TRBD2 (7 bases). The germline CDR1 and CDR2 sequences are PRHDT and FYEKMQ (reference sequence). The CDR3 is 15 amino acids. V was trimmed by 3 bases and J by 6 bases, leaving 17 bases between them. In DNA form, the CDR3 reads TGTGCCAGCAGCTTTGGCGGGGGCCATGTTAAGACCCAGTACTTC. This encodes CASSFGGGHVKTQYF.

This clone appeared a single time. This chain joins TRBV5-4 and TRBJ2-3; no reliable D call. CDR1 is SGHNT and CDR2 is YYREEE in the germline V gene (reference sequence). The CDR3 contains 14 residues. Trimming took off 0 bases at V and 3 bases at J, with 8 bases between the two ends. This chain's CDR3 is CASSLEPTTDTQYF. As DNA, the CDR3 is TGTGCCAGCAGCTTGGAGCCAACTACAGATACGCAGTATTTT.

The CDR3, as DNA: TGTGCCAGCTCCGAGCGGACAGGGGGCTATCAGCCCCAGCATTTT. Translation gives CASSERTGGYQPQHF. The chain carries TRBV18 and TRBJ1-5; 11 bases line up with TRBD1. Trimming removed 6 bases from V and 5 bases from J; junction bases left unmatched: 6. This CDR3 is built from 15 residues. Germline CDR1 reads KGHSH; CDR2 reads LQKENI.

This rearrangement joins TRBV15 to TRBJ1-4; D is unresolved. Trimming shortened V by 0 bases and J by 4 bases, and 21 bases separated the two germline ends. The germline V gene has CDR1 LNHNV and CDR2 YYDKDF (reference sequence). The CDR3 is 19 residues long. The CDR3 spells CATSRDQVVLLRNNEKLFF. For the CDR3, the DNA is TGTGCCACCAGCAGAGATCAAGTAGTTCTCCTGCGAAATAATGAAAAACTGTTTTTT.

This clone came up once. The V gene is TRBV4-1, the J gene TRBJ2-5; 7 bases agree with TRBD1. The V gene's germline CDR1 is MGHRA and CDR2 YSYEKL. This CDR3 contains 14 residues. V gave up 3 bases and J gave up 4 bases; unmatched junction bases: 5. The CDR3 loop is CASSHGQDGETQYF. The CDR3, as DNA: TGCGCCAGCAGCCACGGACAGGACGGAGAGACCCAGTACTTC.

The chain is built from TRBV6-5 and TRBJ2-5; D remains ambiguous. The CDR3 sequence is 14 residues long. The V end was cut by 6 bases, the J end by 5 bases, with 16 bases between. Germline CDR1 and CDR2: MNHEY and SVGAGI. The CDR3 is CASRTRRREETQYF. Written as DNA, the CDR3 is TGTGCCAGCAGAACACGTAGGAGAGAGGAGACCCAGTACTTC.

This sequence joins TRBV6-5 and TRBJ2-2; D not certain. Per the germline V gene, CDR1 is MNHEY and CDR2 is SVGAGI. V shed 6 bases and J shed 5 bases, with 13 bases lying between them. This CDR3 spans 14 amino acids. CDR3 in DNA: TGTGCCAGCAGGCCGGGTCGTATTACCGGGGAGCTGTTTTTT. This gives the protein CASRPGRITGELFF.

The chain links TRBV11-2 to TRBJ2-2; 8 bases are shared with TRBD1. V trimming: 5 bases; J trimming: 3 bases; junction bases outside the gene matches: 5. The germline V gene has CDR1 SGHAT and CDR2 FQNNGV. This CDR3 comprises 15 residues. CDR3 in DNA: TGTGCCAGCAGCCCCAGGACAGGGCACACCGGGGAGCTGTTTTTT. It yields the protein CASSPRTGHTGELFF.

This clone was recorded once. The V gene is TRBV2, the J gene TRBJ1-5; D not resolved. Looked up from germline, CDR1 is SNHLY and CDR2 is FYNNEI. V was pared by 3 bases and J by 0 bases, with 9 bases between. The CDR3 loop spans 15 amino acids. The CDR3 spells CASSERQNSNQPQHF. The CDR3 DNA reads as TGTGCCAGCAGTGAGAGGCAGAATAGCAATCAGCCCCAGCATTTT.

The genes are TRBV19 and TRBJ2-2; D is possibly TRBD2 (5 bases). The CDR3 is 13 amino acids. Looked up from germline, CDR1 is LNHDA and CDR2 is SQIVND (reference sequence). The V end was cut by 7 bases, the J end by 3 bases, with 9 bases between. CDR3 loop: CASKEEDTGELFF. The CDR3 nucleotides read TGTGCCAGTAAAGAGGAGGACACCGGGGAGCTGTTTTTT. Full variable domain (remainder filled in from reference TRBV19 and TRBJ2-2): DGGITQSPKYLFRKEGQNVTLSCEQNLNHDAMYWYRQDPGQGLRLIYYSQIVNDFQKGDIAEGYSVSREKKESFPLTVTSAQKNPTAFYLCASKEEDTGELFFGEGSRLTVL.

This clone appeared once. The chain combines TRBV5-3 with TRBJ2-1, with 8 bases matching TRBD2. TRBV5-3 is an ORF, and what it does is uncertain. J gave up 1 base and V 2 bases, and 8 bases lay outside the gene matches. The CDR3 loop spans 17 amino acids. The CDR3 coding sequence is TGTGCCAGAAGCTTTAAAGCGGGGGCCCTTTCCTACAATGAGCAGTTCTTC. This translates into CARSFKAGALSYNEQFF.

The chain employs TRBV9 and TRBJ2-5; D is possibly TRBD1 (5 bases). CDR3 length: 15 residues. CDR1 and CDR2 (germline): SGDLS, YYNGEE. Trimming removed 0 bases from V and 3 bases from J, with 12 bases in between. CDR3 in amino acids: CASSVGLGREETQYF. The CDR3 DNA is TGTGCCAGCAGCGTAGGCTTGGGCAGGGAAGAGACCCAGTACTTC. The full variable domain, in which reference TRBV9 and TRBJ2-5 provide the parts outside the CDR3, is DSGVTQTPKHLITATGQRVTLRCSPRSGDLSVYWYQQSLDQGLQFLIQYYNGEERAKGNILERFSAQQFPDLHSELNLSSLELGDSALYFCASSVGLGREETQYFGPGTRLLVL.

V is TRBV27 and J is TRBJ2-7; tentative D call: TRBD2 (7 bases). V lost 2 bases and J 1 base, leaving 15 bases between the germline ends. The CDR3 sequence is 16 residues long. Looked up from germline, CDR1 is MNHEY and CDR2 is SMNVEV (reference sequence). The CDR3 DNA follows: TGTGCCAGCAGTTTAAGGGGGACACTAGCGTCCTACGAGCAGTACTTC. Encoded protein: CASSLRGTLASYEQYF.

This clone has a handful of counts. The rearrangement uses TRBV19 and TRBJ1-6, with 9 bases that match TRBD1. There are 15 residues in the CDR3. V lost 2 bases and J lost 7; bases outside the gene matches: 3. CDR1 and CDR2 (germline): LNHDA, SQIVND (reference sequence). The CDR3 loop reads CASSISGQGNSPLHF. For the CDR3, the DNA is TGTGCCAGTAGTATAAGCGGACAGGGGAATTCACCCCTCCACTTT.

The V gene is TRBV6-1, the J gene TRBJ2-7; 8 bases match TRBD1. V lost 4 bases to trimming and J lost 0 bases; unmatched junction nucleotides: 5. The germline V gene encodes CDR1 MNHNS and CDR2 SASEGT. The CDR3 contains 15 residues. Here the CDR3 reads CASSGWGQDSYEQYV. In nucleotides, the CDR3 is TGTGCCAGCAGTGGGTGGGGACAGGACTCCTACGAGCAGTACGTC.

This rearrangement joins TRBV5-1 to TRBJ1-6; D uncertain. CDR1 is SGHRS, CDR2 YFSETQ, per germline. The CDR3 sequence is 14 residues long. Between the trimmed V and J ends, which lost 5 bases and 5 bases, there was a span of 11 bases. CDR3 DNA: TGCGCCAGCAGTTTTAATAGCGATAATTCACCCCTCCACTTT. Translation gives CASSFNSDNSPLHF.

The chain joins TRBV14 to TRBJ1-4, with unresolved D. The CDR3 contains 15 residues. The V gene lost 4 bases and the J gene lost 0 bases, with 9 bases spanning the gap. Germline CDR1 reads SGHDN; CDR2 reads FVKESK. CDR3 residues: CASSPRLATNEKLFF. The DNA of the CDR3 is TGTGCCAGCAGCCCCAGGCTTGCAACTAATGAAAAACTGTTTTTT.

The rearrangement links TRBV5-4 to TRBJ2-5, with a weak D call TRBD2 (6 bases). The CDR3 loop spans 14 amino acids. Germline V lookup: CDR1 SGHNT, CDR2 YYREEE (reference sequence). V was trimmed by 3 bases and J by 3 bases, leaving 12 bases between them. The CDR3 sequence: CASSSRDSKETQYF. The DNA for the CDR3 is TGTGCCAGCAGCTCCAGGGACTCAAAAGAGACCCAGTACTTC.

The chain joins TRBV11-2 to TRBJ2-1; D ambiguous. Germline CDR1 reads SGHAT; CDR2 reads FQNNGV. V shed 5 bases and J shed 0 bases, with 11 bases lying between them. The CDR3 contains 15 residues. CDR3 residues: CASSAFGSSYNEQFF. CDR3 coding DNA: TGTGCCAGCAGCGCCTTCGGGTCCTCCTACAATGAGCAGTTCTTC. The complete variable domain, with remaining parts taken from reference TRBV11-2 and TRBJ2-1, reads EAGVAQSPRYKIIEKRQSVAFWCNPISGHATLYWYQQILGQGPKLLIQFQNNGVVDDSQLPKDRFSAERLKGVDSTLKIQPAKLEDSAVYLCASSAFGSSYNEQFFGPGTRLTVL.

This chain joins TRBV19 and TRBJ1-1; possible D gene TRBD1, 6 bases. The CDR3 covers 18 residues. Germline values: CDR1 LNHDA, CDR2 SQIVND (reference sequence). Trimming removed 0 bases at V and 0 bases at J, with 17 bases between. The CDR3 region is CASSIEGRGGTMNTEAFF. The CDR3 DNA sequence: TGTGCCAGTAGTATAGAGGGCAGGGGAGGGACCATGAACACTGAAGCTTTCTTT.

The CDR3 DNA sequence: TGTGCCAGCAGCATTTGGGGGGTGGGGACAGTTAAGCCCCAGCATTTT. Its translation is CASSIWGVGTVKPQHF. The chain joins TRBV5-8 to TRBJ1-5; TRBD1 matches at 7 bases. Trimming at V came to 4 bases and at J to 8 bases, leaving 15 bases not matched to a gene. Germline values: CDR1 SGHTS, CDR2 YDEGEE. There are 16 residues in the CDR3.

The J gene is TRBJ2-2, the V gene TRBV5-1; D gene unclear. Trimming pared 6 bases from V and 3 bases from J, leaving 12 bases between. The germline CDR1 and CDR2 sequences are SGHRS and YFSETQ. The CDR3 runs 14 residues. The CDR3 loop reads CASNSALDTGELFF. The CDR3 DNA follows: TGCGCCAGCAATTCGGCCCTAGACACCGGGGAGCTGTTTTTT. The full variable domain, its missing parts supplied by reference TRBV5-1 and TRBJ2-2, is KAGVTQTPRYLIKTRGQQVTLSCSPISGHRSVSWYQQTPGQGLQFLFEYFSETQRNKGNFPGRFSGRQFSNSRSEMNVSTLELGDSALYLCASNSALDTGELFFGEGSRLTVL.